This T cell receptor (beta chain) stems from a study of metastatic and nonmetastatic thyroid tumors. For the study at large: Where malignant and benign thyroid patients were concerned, repertoires were compared across blood and tumor or nodule tissue.

No treatment had been given to any patient before thyroid surgery. TCRdb re-called the PCR reads through MiXCR. The sample contains roughly 65,000 clones, more than 13% of which appear only once. The V gene's germline CDR1 is MNHNS and CDR2 SASEGT. Trimming removed 6 bases from V and 1 base from J, with 13 bases in between. The CDR3 runs 15 residues. The specimen was blood. The rearrangement uses TRBV6-1 and TRBJ2-1; D gene ambiguous. The sequence came from a male donor with papillary thyroid cancer or a benign thyroid nodule (not recorded which). Some clones in this sample may be carry-over from other donors' samples. As DNA, the CDR3 is TGTGCCAGCAGCACCGGTACTGTTTCCTACAATGAGCAGTTCTTC. Translating gives CASSTGTVSYNEQFF.